Described below is a single T cell receptor beta chain sequence and its context. Assay used: immunoSEQ multiplex PCR; TCRdb lists only in-frame clones, some missing. Of under 100,000 clones in the sample, roughly 89% were seen once. These data originate in a study of glioma-infiltrating T cells after dendritic cell vaccination. As for the study in general: Dendritic cell vaccination trial patients had either newly diagnosed or recurrent glioblastoma.

The TCR was taken from a human donor with glioblastoma. The starting material was blood, obtained before dendritic cell vaccination.

The CDR3 is CALVRKDTFLNSPLHF. In nucleotides, the CDR3 is TGCGCCCTTGTTCGTAAAGACACCTTCCTTAATTCACCCCTCCACTTT. This chain uses TRBV5-1 with TRBJ1-6; D gene unclear. This CDR3 region has 16 residues. The V gene lost 10 bases and the J gene lost 6 bases, with 23 bases spanning the gap. CDR1 and CDR2 (germline): SGHRS, YFSETQ.